The 30 T cell receptor beta chains in this list originate from one sample, sequenced in a study of T cells after yellow fever vaccination. TCRdb reprocessed the 5' RACE reads with MiXCR, giving one entry per CDR3 protein. The sample holds more than 250,000 distinct CDR3 sequences, 6.8% seen once. The sequencing here drew on PBMCs, taken roughly 45 days after the first yellow fever vaccination. These receptors came from a man between 18 and 29 years old who received the YFV17D yellow fever vaccine.

Regarding this clonotype: The junction does not match germline at one end; this may be a read error. The gene calls are TRBV7-9 and TRBJ2-5; D not resolved. Germline V gives CDR1 SEHNR, CDR2 FQNEAQ (reference sequence). The CDR3 has 10 residues. CDR3 amino acids: CASVSETQCF. CDR3 DNA: TGTGCCAGCGTGTCGGAGACCCAGTGCTTC.

The genes are TRBV20-1 and TRBJ1-4; D possibly corresponds to TRBD1 (5 bases). The CDR3 has 16 amino acids. V was trimmed by 2 bases and J by 0 bases, leaving 13 bases between them. CDR1 is DFQATT, CDR2 SNEGSKA, per germline (reference sequence). The CDR3 is CSARLTGRPTNEKLFF. The CDR3 DNA follows: TGCAGTGCTAGATTAACGGGACGGCCAACTAATGAAAAACTGTTTTTT.

The sample holds many counts of this clonotype. V gene TRBV12-3 or TRBV12-4 combines with J gene TRBJ1-6; the D gene is possibly TRBD1 (6 bases). The CDR3 covers 15 residues. The germline V and J ends were trimmed by 8 bases and 1 base, with 12 bases remaining between them. The CDR3 DNA follows: TGTGCCAGCGCCGGGGGGCAGTCCTATAATTCACCCCTCCACTTT. It codes for CASAGGQSYNSPLHF.

This clonotype was recorded a few times. The rearrangement links TRBV2 to TRBJ2-2, with 7 bases lining up with TRBD2. Trimming removed 6 bases from V and 6 bases from J; junction bases left unmatched: 7. The CDR3 contains 14 residues. The germline gives CDR1 SNHLY, CDR2 FYNNEI. CDR3 in amino acids: CASRDGRGAGELFF. CDR3 coding DNA: TGTGCCAGCAGGGACGGACGGGGGGCCGGGGAGCTGTTTTTT.

Only a few counts were recorded for this clonotype. The chain carries TRBV12-3 or TRBV12-4 and TRBJ2-1; TRBD2 might be the D (5 bases). Trimming took off 5 bases at V and 8 bases at J, with 16 bases between the two ends. This CDR3 region has 14 residues. The CDR3 coding sequence is TGTGCCAGCAGTGGCAGGTACCCCGGGGATGAGCAGTTCTTC. As protein: CASSGRYPGDEQFF.

This clonotype was detected once. The chain links TRBV7-2 to TRBJ1-4; 8 bases match TRBD1. CDR3 length: 15 amino acids. Trimming at V came to 5 bases and at J to 6 bases, leaving 8 bases not matched to a gene. Germline lookup yields CDR1 SGHTA and CDR2 FQGNSA. This CDR3 is CASSARQGKDEKLFF. As DNA, the CDR3 is TGTGCCAGCAGCGCCCGACAGGGGAAGGATGAAAAACTGTTTTTT.

This clonotype was counted a few times. This chain connects TRBV5-1 to TRBJ1-1; possibly TRBD1 for D (5 bases). Trimming took off 4 bases at V and 5 bases at J, with 18 bases between the two ends. Germline values: CDR1 SGHRS, CDR2 YFSETQ. This CDR3 spans 15 amino acids. In DNA, the CDR3 is TGCGCCAGCAGCATATCCGGGGCTGGTCAAACTGAAGCTTTCTTT. The encoded protein is CASSISGAGQTEAFF.

This clonotype has ten or more counts. V and J are TRBV12-3 or TRBV12-4 and TRBJ1-2, with a possible D match to TRBD1 (6 bases). The CDR3 covers 13 residues. Trimming removed 5 bases from V and 4 bases from J, with 11 bases in between. Here the CDR3 reads CASSPGATYGYTF. As DNA, the CDR3 is TGTGCCAGCAGTCCAGGGGCCACCTATGGCTACACCTTC.

The chain carries TRBV7-3 and TRBJ2-3, with 13 nucleotides matching TRBD2. The germline V gene encodes CDR1 SGHTA and CDR2 FQGTGA. Trimming took 5 bases from V and 0 from J; bases not matched to a gene: 8. The CDR3 is 18 residues long. The CDR3 DNA reads as TGTGCCAGCAGCCCCGGACTAGCGGGGGTTGCTAGCACAGATACGCAGTATTTT. Protein sequence: CASSPGLAGVASTDTQYF.

J is TRBJ2-3 and V is TRBV6-1; D perhaps matches TRBD1 (5 bases). Per the germline V gene, CDR1 is MNHNS and CDR2 is SASEGT. Between the trimmed V and J ends, which lost 6 bases and 3 bases, there was a span of 10 bases. The CDR3 runs to 13 residues. CDR3 nucleotide sequence: TGTGCCAGCAGGGCCCAGGGTACAGATACGCAGTATTTT. Residues: CASRAQGTDTQYF.

The rearrangement links TRBV7-9 to TRBJ2-1; weak D call: TRBD2 (6 bases). From germline, CDR1 is SEHNR and CDR2 FQNEAQ (reference sequence). The CDR3 totals 17 residues. V was cut by 5 bases and J by 0 bases, with 17 bases left in between. CDR3 in amino acids: CASSEVRGSSSYNEQFF. In DNA, the CDR3 is TGTGCCAGCAGCGAGGTTCGGGGGTCGAGCTCCTACAATGAGCAGTTCTTC.

A few counts support this clonotype. The chain is built from TRBV30 and TRBJ1-2; D not resolved. In germline, CDR1 is GTSNPN, CDR2 SVGIG (reference sequence). The V end lost 2 bases, the J end lost 8 bases, and 18 bases lay between the germline ends. The CDR3 runs to 14 residues. The CDR3 bases are TGTGCCTGGAGTCCTACTGACCTTGGATACGGCTACACCTTC. It translates to CAWSPTDLGYGYTF.

There are many counts of this clonotype. CDR3 in amino acids: CAISVGGDGYTF. CDR3 in DNA: TGTGCCATCTCCGTAGGGGGCGATGGCTACACCTTC. The chain joins TRBV6-6 to TRBJ1-2; the match to TRBD1 covers 7 bases. Germline V gives CDR1 MNHNY, CDR2 SVGAGI (reference sequence). V shed 10 bases and J 6 bases; nucleotides not matched to a gene: 8. This CDR3 is 12 amino acids long.

This clonotype was detected ten times or more. The chain couples TRBV24-1 to TRBJ2-1, with 11 bases aligning to TRBD2. CDR1 and CDR2 from the germline V gene are KGHDR and SFDVKD. The CDR3 contains 16 residues. After removal of 2 bases from V and 4 bases from J, the junction contained 3 bases not matched to a gene. The CDR3 DNA reads TGTGCCACCAGTGATTCACTAGCGGGGGAGTACAATGAGCAGTTCTTC. Protein: CATSDSLAGEYNEQFF.

This clonotype has a handful of counts. This chain links TRBV24-1 with TRBJ2-5; maybe TRBD1 (6 bases). V lost 2 bases and J lost 5, with 14 bases in between. This CDR3 has 15 residues. Germline CDR1 is KGHDR and CDR2 is SFDVKD. The chain's CDR3 is CATSDSTGPGETQYF. In DNA form, the CDR3 reads TGTGCCACCAGTGATTCGACAGGTCCCGGGGAGACCCAGTACTTC.

This clonotype was seen a handful of times. This rearrangement joins TRBV20-1 to TRBJ2-3; 15 bases fit TRBD2. Germline V gene lookup returns CDR1 DFQATT and CDR2 SNEGSKA (reference sequence). The CDR3 runs to 17 residues. J lost 0 bases, V lost 6 bases, and 7 bases had no gene match. The CDR3 here is CSAPGGTSGGSTDTQYF. The CDR3 nucleotides read TGCAGTGCCCCGGGGGGGACTAGCGGGGGGAGCACAGATACGCAGTATTTT.

This clonotype was found a few times. The chain recombines TRBV5-1 with TRBJ1-2; D gene ambiguous. V lost 1 base and J lost 2, with 9 bases in between. CDR1 SGHRS and CDR2 YFSETQ come from the germline V gene. The CDR3 consists of 14 residues. CDR3 bases: TGCGCCAGCAGCTTGACAGAAGCCAACTATGGCTACACCTTC. This translates into CASSLTEANYGYTF.

This rearrangement joins TRBV21-1 to TRBJ2-7; the D call in the table, TRBD1, was not verified against the DNA. TRBV21-1 counts as a pseudogene. CDR3 size: 16 residues. The CDR3 bases are TGTGCCAGCAGCATATCCCCCCTTGGGGTACTAGGCGAGCAGTACGTC. This encodes CASSISPLGVLGEQYV.

The chain has TRBV10-3 and TRBJ2-3; 8 bases map to TRBD2. Losses at the gene ends were 8 bases for V and 4 bases for J; bases not matched to a gene: 8. Germline lookup yields CDR1 ENHRY and CDR2 SYGVKD. The CDR3 is made up of 14 amino acids. CDR3 amino acids: CAISLTGGADTQYF. The CDR3 region has the DNA TGTGCCATCTCGCTAACGGGGGGGGCAGATACGCAGTATTTT.

This clonotype occurred a few times. The chain couples TRBV10-2 to TRBJ2-5, with D maybe TRBD2 (6 bases). Between the trimmed V and J ends, which lost 2 bases and 7 bases, there was a span of 8 bases. CDR1 and CDR2 from the germline V gene are WSHSY and SAAADI. The CDR3 sequence is 12 residues long. CDR3 loop: CASSEMGGTQYF. As DNA, the CDR3 is TGCGCCAGCAGTGAGATGGGGGGGACCCAGTACTTC.

The chain is built from TRBV6-2 or TRBV6-3 and TRBJ1-6, with 9 bases identical to TRBD1. The length of the CDR3 is 14 residues. The germline gives CDR1 MNHEY, CDR2 SVGEGT. The J segment lost 11 bases and the V segment lost 6 bases, leaving 8 bases of the junction unmatched. The CDR3 DNA sequence: TGTGCCAGCAGACGAACAGGGGGCGACCCACCCCTCCACTTT. This gives the protein CASRRTGGDPPLHF.

This clonotype showed up just a few times. The chain couples TRBV3-1 to TRBJ2-3; D not certain. V was cut by 1 base and J by 6 bases, with 8 bases left in between. The CDR3 is 13 amino acids. Germline loops: CDR1 LGHDT, CDR2 YNNKEL (reference sequence). This chain's CDR3 is CASSQGHADTQYF. CDR3 nucleotides: TGTGCCAGCAGCCAAGGACACGCGGATACGCAGTATTTT.

The chain combines TRBV6-5 with TRBJ2-2, with TRBD2 as a possible D gene (7 bases). The ends were cut back, 8 bases at V and 6 bases at J, with 10 bases in the middle. The CDR3 runs 12 residues. Per germline, CDR1 MNHEY and CDR2 SVGAGI. This CDR3 is CASGGGPGELFF. DNA of the CDR3: TGTGCCAGCGGGGGGGGGCCCGGGGAGCTGTTTTTT.

Ten or more counts support this clonotype. This rearrangement joins TRBV5-1 to TRBJ2-2; D unresolved. This CDR3 is 14 amino acids long. Deletions cut 5 bases from V and 7 bases from J, with 15 bases between. The germline V gene encodes CDR1 SGHRS and CDR2 YFSETQ. The DNA for the CDR3 is TGCGCCAGCAGATCGGGTCCGTTTGGCGGGGAGCTGTTTTTT. Its translation is CASRSGPFGGELFF.

The chain has TRBV12-3 or TRBV12-4 and TRBJ2-7; D not certain. With 4 bases removed from V and 6 bases from J, the gap between germline ends came to 10 bases. The CDR3 runs to 12 residues. CDR3 protein: CASSSDEAEQYF. Here the CDR3 DNA reads TGTGCCAGCAGTTCCGATGAGGCCGAGCAGTACTTC.

This clonotype occurred a few times. The J gene is TRBJ1-1, the V gene TRBV7-9, with D perhaps TRBD1 (6 bases). Germline V gives CDR1 SEHNR, CDR2 FQNEAQ (reference sequence). Trimming cost V 5 bases and J 10 bases, with 17 bases left between them. CDR3 length: 13 residues. The CDR3 DNA follows: TGTGCCAGCAGCCCCCCCGGACAGACTACAGCTTTCTTT. It yields the protein CASSPPGQTTAFF.

This clonotype appeared a few times. The rearrangement links TRBV29-1 to TRBJ2-1; 8 bases match TRBD1. The CDR3 sequence is 14 residues long. The germline gives CDR1 SQVTM, CDR2 ANQGSEA. Trimming removed 6 bases from V and 6 bases from J; junction bases left unmatched: 10. The CDR3 here is CSVDDRGNGNEQFF. In DNA form, the CDR3 reads TGCAGCGTGGATGACAGGGGTAATGGCAATGAGCAGTTCTTC.

The chain links TRBV24-1 to TRBJ1-5; the D is unclear. Germline loops: CDR1 KGHDR, CDR2 SFDVKD. Trimming shortened V by 1 base and J by 2 bases, and 5 bases separated the two germline ends. This CDR3 contains 14 residues. As DNA, the CDR3 is TGTGCCACCAGTGATTTACATGGCAATCAGCCCCAGCATTTT. It translates to CATSDLHGNQPQHF.

V and J are TRBV4-2 and TRBJ2-7, with a tentative D call TRBD2 (6 bases). This CDR3 is 15 amino acids long. CDR1 LGHNA and CDR2 YNFKEQ come from the germline V gene. V was clipped by 8 bases and J by 2 bases, with 19 bases between them. The CDR3 region is CASSREAGQAYEQYV. In DNA form, the CDR3 reads TGTGCCAGCTCGCGGGAAGCAGGGCAGGCCTACGAGCAGTACGTC.

This clonotype was observed a handful of times. V and J are TRBV10-3 and TRBJ2-1, with 12 bases aligning to TRBD2. With 0 bases clipped from V and 7 bases from J, the junction kept 10 bases outside the gene matches. Looked up from germline, CDR1 is ENHRY and CDR2 is SYGVKD. CDR3 length: 18 residues. CDR3 coding DNA: TGTGCCATCAGTGAGTCGAGGCGGACAGGACTAGCGGGGAATGAGCAGTTCTTC. The encoded protein is CAISESRRTGLAGNEQFF.